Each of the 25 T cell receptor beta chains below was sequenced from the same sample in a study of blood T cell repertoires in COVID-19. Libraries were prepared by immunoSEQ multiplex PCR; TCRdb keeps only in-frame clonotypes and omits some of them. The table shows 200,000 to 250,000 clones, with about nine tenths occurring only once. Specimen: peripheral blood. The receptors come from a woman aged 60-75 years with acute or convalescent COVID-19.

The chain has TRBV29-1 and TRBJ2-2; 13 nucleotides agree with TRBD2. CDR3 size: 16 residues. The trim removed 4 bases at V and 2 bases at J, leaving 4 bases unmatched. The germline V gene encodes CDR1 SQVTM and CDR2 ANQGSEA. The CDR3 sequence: CSVGTSGRRNTGELFF. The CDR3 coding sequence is TGCAGCGTTGGGACTAGCGGGAGAAGAAACACCGGGGAGCTGTTTTTT.

The CDR3 is CASSLEGLRQPQHF. For the CDR3, the DNA is TGTGCCAGCAGCTTAGAGGGGCTCAGGCAGCCCCAGCATTTT. This rearrangement joins TRBV7-2 to TRBJ1-5; D is perhaps TRBD1 (5 bases). CDR1 SGHTA and CDR2 FQGNSA come from the germline V gene. This CDR3 contains 14 residues. Trimming took 1 base from V and 7 from J, leaving 11 bases between them.

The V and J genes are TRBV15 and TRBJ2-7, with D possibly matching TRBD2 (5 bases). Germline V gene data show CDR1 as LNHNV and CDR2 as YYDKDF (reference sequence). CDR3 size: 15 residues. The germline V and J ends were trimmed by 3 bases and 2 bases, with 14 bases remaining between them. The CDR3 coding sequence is TGTGCCACCAGCAGCCTGGGAGAGGACCCCTACGAGCAGTACTTC. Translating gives CATSSLGEDPYEQYF.

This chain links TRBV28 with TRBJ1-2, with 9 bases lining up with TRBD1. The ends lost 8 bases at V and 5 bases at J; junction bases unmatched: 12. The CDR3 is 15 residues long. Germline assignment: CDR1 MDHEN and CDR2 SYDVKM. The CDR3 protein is CASYIGQGRFYGYTF. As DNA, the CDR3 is TGTGCCAGCTATATCGGACAGGGGAGGTTTTATGGCTACACCTTC.

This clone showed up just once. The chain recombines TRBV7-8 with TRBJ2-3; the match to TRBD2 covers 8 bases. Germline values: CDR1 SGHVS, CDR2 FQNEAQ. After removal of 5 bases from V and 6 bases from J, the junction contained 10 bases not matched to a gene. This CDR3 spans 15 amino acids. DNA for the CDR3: TGTGCCAGCAGCCCGGAGAGCCTAGCGGGCGATACGCAGTATTTT. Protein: CASSPESLAGDTQYF.

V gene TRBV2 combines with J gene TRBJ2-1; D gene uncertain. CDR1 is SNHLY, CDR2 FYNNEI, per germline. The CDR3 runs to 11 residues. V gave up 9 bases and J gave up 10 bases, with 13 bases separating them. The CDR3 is CARGPSGEQFF. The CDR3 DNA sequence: TGTGCCAGGGGCCCCTCCGGCGAGCAGTTCTTC. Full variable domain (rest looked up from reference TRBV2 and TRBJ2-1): EPEVTQTPSHQVTQMGQEVILRCVPISNHLYFYWYRQILGQKVEFLVSFYNNEISEKSEIFDDQFSVERPDGSNFTLKIRSTKLEDSAMYFCARGPSGEQFFGPGTRLTVL.

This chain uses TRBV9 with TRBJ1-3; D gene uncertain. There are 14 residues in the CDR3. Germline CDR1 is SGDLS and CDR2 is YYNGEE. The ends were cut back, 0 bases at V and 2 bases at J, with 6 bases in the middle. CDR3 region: CASSVETAGNTIYF. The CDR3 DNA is TGTGCCAGCAGCGTAGAAACAGCTGGAAACACCATATATTTT.

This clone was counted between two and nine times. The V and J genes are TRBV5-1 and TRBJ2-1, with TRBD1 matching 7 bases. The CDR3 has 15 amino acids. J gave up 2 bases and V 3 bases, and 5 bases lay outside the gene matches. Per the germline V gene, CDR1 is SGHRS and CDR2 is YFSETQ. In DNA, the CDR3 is TGCGCCAGCAGCTCCAGGGGACAGCCCTACAATGAGCAGTTCTTC. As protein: CASSSRGQPYNEQFF.

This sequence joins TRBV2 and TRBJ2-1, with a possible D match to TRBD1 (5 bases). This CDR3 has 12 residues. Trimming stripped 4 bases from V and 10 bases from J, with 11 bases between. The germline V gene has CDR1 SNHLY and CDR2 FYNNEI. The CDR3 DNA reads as TGTGCCAGCAGTGTATATCGGACAGAGCAGTTCTTC. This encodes CASSVYRTEQFF.

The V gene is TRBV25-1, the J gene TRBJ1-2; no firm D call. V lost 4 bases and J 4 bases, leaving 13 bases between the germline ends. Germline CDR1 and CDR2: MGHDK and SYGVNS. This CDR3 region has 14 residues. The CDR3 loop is CASSARLAGYGYTF. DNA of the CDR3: TGTGCCAGCAGTGCCAGACTTGCTGGCTATGGCTACACCTTC.

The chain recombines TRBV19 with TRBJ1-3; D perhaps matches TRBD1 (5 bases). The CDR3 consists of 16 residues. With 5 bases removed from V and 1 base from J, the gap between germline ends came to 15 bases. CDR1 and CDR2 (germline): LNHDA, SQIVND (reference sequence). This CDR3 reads CASSVRGLKSGNTIYF. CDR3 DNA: TGTGCCAGTAGTGTAAGGGGTCTGAAGTCTGGAAACACCATATATTTT.

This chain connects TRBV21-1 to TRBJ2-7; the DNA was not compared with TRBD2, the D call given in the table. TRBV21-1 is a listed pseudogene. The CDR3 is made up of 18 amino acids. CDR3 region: CASRPGRFPSGRTYEQYF. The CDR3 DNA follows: TGTGCCAGCAGGCCGGGCCGTTTTCCTAGCGGACGAACCTACGAGCAGTACTTC.

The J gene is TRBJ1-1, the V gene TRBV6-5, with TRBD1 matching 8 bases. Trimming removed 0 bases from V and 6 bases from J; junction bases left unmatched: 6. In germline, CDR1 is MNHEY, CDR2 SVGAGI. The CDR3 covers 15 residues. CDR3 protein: CASSYSKQGVAEAFF. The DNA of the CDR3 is TGTGCCAGCAGTTACTCGAAACAGGGGGTCGCTGAAGCTTTCTTT.

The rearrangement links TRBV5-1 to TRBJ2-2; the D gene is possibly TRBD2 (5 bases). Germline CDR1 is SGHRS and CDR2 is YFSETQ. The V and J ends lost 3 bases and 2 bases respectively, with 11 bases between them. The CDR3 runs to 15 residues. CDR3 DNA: TGCGCCAGCAGCTCTTCGACGGGAAACACCGGGGAGCTGTTTTTT. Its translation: CASSSSTGNTGELFF.

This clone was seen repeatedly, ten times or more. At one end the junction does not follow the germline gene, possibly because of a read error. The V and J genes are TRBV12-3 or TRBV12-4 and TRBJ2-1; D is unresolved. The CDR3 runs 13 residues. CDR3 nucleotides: TGTGCCAGCAGCCTGACAAACTCCAATGGGCAGTTCTTC. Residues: CASSLTNSNGQFF.

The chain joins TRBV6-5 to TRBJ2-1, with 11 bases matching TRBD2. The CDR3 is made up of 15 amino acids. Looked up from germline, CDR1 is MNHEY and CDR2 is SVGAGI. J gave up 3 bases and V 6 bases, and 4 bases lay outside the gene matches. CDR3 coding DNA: TGTGCCAGCAGCCTAGCGGGGGGTGGCTACAATGAGCAGTTCTTC. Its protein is CASSLAGGGYNEQFF.

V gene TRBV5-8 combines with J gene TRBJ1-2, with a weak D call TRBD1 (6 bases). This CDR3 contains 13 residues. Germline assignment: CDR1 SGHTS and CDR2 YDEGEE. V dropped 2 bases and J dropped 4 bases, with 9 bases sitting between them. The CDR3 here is CASSLQGIYGYTF. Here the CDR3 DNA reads TGTGCCAGCAGCTTACAGGGCATCTATGGCTACACCTTC.

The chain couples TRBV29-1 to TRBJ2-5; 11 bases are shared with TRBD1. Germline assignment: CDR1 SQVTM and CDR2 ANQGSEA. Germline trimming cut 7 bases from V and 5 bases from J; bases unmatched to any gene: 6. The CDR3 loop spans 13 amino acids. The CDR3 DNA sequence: TGCAGCGCGGACAGGGGGCGACGGGAGACCCAGTACTTC. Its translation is CSADRGRRETQYF.

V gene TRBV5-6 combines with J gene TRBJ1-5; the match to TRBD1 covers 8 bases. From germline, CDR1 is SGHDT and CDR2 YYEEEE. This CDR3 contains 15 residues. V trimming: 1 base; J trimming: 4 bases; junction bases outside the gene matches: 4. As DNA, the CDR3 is TGTGCCAGCAGCTTGCGAAGGACAGGGAATCAGCCCCAGCATTTT. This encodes CASSLRRTGNQPQHF. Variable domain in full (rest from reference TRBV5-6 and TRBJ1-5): DAGVTQSPTHLIKTRGQQVTLRCSPKSGHDTVSWYQQALGQGPQFIFQYYEEEERQRGNFPDRFSGHQFPNYSSELNVNALLLGDSALYLCASSLRRTGNQPQHFGDGTRLSIL.

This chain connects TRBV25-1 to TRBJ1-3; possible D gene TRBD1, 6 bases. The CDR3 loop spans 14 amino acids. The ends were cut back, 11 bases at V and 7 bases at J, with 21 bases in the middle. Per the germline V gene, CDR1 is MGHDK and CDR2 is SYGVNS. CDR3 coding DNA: TGTGCCGCCGCCGGATCGGGGGGCGCGAACACCATATATTTT. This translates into CAAAGSGGANTIYF.

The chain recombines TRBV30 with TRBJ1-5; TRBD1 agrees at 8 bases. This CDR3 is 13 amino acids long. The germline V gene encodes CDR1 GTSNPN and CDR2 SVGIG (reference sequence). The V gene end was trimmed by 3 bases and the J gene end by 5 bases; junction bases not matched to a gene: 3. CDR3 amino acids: CAWRDREYQPQHF. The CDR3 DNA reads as TGTGCCTGGAGGGACAGGGAATATCAGCCCCAGCATTTT. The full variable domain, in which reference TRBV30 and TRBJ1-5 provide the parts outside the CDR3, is SQTIHQWPATLVQPVGSPLSLECTVEGTSNPNLYWYRQAAGRGLQLLFYSVGIGQISSEVPQNLSASRPQDRQFILSSKKLLLSDSGFYLCAWRDREYQPQHFGDGTRLSIL.

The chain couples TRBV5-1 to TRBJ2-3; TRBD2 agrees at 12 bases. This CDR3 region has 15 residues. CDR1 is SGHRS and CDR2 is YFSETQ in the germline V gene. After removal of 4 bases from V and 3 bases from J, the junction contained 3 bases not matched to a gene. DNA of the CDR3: TGCGCCAGCAGCACTAGCGGGGGGAGGACAGATACGCAGTATTTT. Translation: CASSTSGGRTDTQYF.

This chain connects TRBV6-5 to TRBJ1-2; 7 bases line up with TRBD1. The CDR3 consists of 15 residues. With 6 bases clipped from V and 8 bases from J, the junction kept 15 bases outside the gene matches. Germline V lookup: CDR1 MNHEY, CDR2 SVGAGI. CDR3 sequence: CASSKRDRAGKGYTF. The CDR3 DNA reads TGTGCCAGCAGCAAGCGAGACAGGGCGGGCAAAGGCTACACCTTC.

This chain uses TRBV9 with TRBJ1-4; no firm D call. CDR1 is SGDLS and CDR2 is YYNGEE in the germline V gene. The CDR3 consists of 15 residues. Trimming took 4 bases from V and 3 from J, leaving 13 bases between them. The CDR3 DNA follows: TGTGCCAGCAGCCCTAGAGGCGGGTCTAATGAAAAACTGTTTTTT. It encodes CASSPRGGSNEKLFF.

The CDR3 protein is CASSHRGQFTDTQYF. In DNA, the CDR3 is TGTGCCAGCAGCCACCGAGGACAGTTCACAGATACGCAGTATTTT. This sequence joins TRBV11-2 and TRBJ2-3; D possibly corresponds to TRBD1 (6 bases). CDR1 is SGHAT, CDR2 FQNNGV, per germline. V lost 5 bases to trimming and J lost 2 bases, with 14 bases between them. This CDR3 region has 15 residues.